This TCR beta chain was sequenced during a study of blood T cell repertoires in COVID-19 (dated by TCRdb to about 2020). A note on the overall study: Collaborator samples came from the United States, Italy and Spain and covered acute and convalescent phases of COVID-19. Deeply sampled blood TCRbeta repertoires from subjects exposed to, actively infected with, or recovered from COVID-19 were included in the dataset. The samples were drawn from two sources: the first 160 participants of the ongoing ImmuneRACE study, and 950 to 1,500 subjects contributed by 6 global collaborators. Sample metadata almost always included a de-identified subject ID, COVID-19 status, age in years and sex. HLA class I and class II types, where available, came from metadata supplied by the sample provider rather than from assay-based typing. The material from the prospective study consisted of cDNA or gDNA derived from T cells, B-cell-depleted T cells, or PBMCs. A freely available public database, intended as a resource for researchers studying the immune response to SARS-CoV-2, is where the repertoires were released.

Including the terminal cysteine and phenylalanine, the CDR3 comprises 13 residues. Only CDR3 DNA remains: 39 bases, in frame from the first base. Trimming takes 4 bases off V and 7 bases off J; junction bases not matched to a gene: 4. The germline V gene encodes CDR1 SEHNR and CDR2 FQNEAQ (reference sequence). TCRbeta CDR3 regions were amplified from genomic DNA using the immunoSEQ Assay, a bias-controlled multiplex PCR. Concerning the study's data processing: Nucleated cell counts per sample were estimated from amplification of reference gene primers within the assay. Sequence reads were collapsed and filtered to measure the absolute abundance of every unique TCRbeta CDR3 rearrangement. Productive Simpson clonality was computed per sample as the square root of Simpson's diversity index over productive rearrangements. This is the immuneACCESS table as TCRdb keeps it, with only in-frame sequences that have V and J called. A part of the clones is gone; compared with another copy, unresolved V genes explain less than half, and the rest is unexplained. For V, J and clone size, that table is used; D and trimming come from the DNA. This sample comprises just over 300,000 clones, just over 85% of them detected only once. Of the sample, approximately 4.1% is held by the ten largest clones.

Participants in the prospective study were aged 18 to 89 years, lived in about two dozen United States geographic areas, and enrolled through a virtual design. Cohort assignment in the prospective study relied on participant-reported clinical history from a screening survey and a study questionnaire. Recovered participants in ImmuneRACE Cohort 3 were defined as having two consecutive negative NP/OP PCR tests, clearance from a healthcare professional, or resolution of symptoms. Mobile phlebotomists in the prospective study collected whole blood, serum and a nasopharyngeal or oropharyngeal swab from every participant. Over a roughly 2-month period, participants in the prospective study had the option of providing additional blood draws and questionnaires. Blood samples from the prospective study were shipped frozen or at room temperature prior to DNA extraction. Of note for this clone: The clone's antigen remains unknown. Base quality data are lacking; no much larger clone is found one base away.

On the study overall, not on this receptor specifically: The quantity of clinical and demographic metadata differed by source and by participant and was supplied without curation.

Sequencing was done on a sample of PBMCs or T cells enriched from blood (not recorded which). Here the chain combines TRBV7-9 and TRBJ1-2, and 9 junction bases match TRBD1. The TCR sequence derives from a man younger than 40 who had recovered from COVID-19. The base sequence is TGTGCCAGCAGCTCGGACAGGGGTGGTGGCTACACCTTC. This is translated as CASSSDRGGGYTF.